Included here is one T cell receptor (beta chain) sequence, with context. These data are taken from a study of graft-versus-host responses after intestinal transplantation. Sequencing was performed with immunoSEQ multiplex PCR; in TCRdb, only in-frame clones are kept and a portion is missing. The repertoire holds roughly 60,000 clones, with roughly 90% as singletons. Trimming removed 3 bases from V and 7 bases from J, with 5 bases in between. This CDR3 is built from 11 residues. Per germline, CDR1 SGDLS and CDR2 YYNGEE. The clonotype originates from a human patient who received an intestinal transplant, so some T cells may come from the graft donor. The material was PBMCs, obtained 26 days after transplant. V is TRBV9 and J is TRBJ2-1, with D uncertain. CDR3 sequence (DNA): TGTGCCAGCAGCGCTAGAAATGAGCAGTTCTTC. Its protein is CASSARNEQFF.